The present T cell receptor (beta chain) was sequenced within a study of cytomegalovirus exposure and HLA in healthy donors. Broader study findings: The analysis excluded some indistinguishable V segments, including TRBV6-2 and TRBV6-3. An analysis done earlier found most TCR beta V segments productive about 87% or about 30% of the time.

Concerning this clone: Its cognate antigen is unknown.

The primer mix had 60 Vbeta and 13 Jbeta primers. Libraries were prepared by immunoSEQ multiplex PCR; TCRdb keeps only in-frame clonotypes and omits some of them. The table includes 150,000 or so clones, roughly 72% detected once. The V and J ends lost 8 bases and 0 bases, in that order; junction bases with no gene match: 5. This CDR3 is 15 amino acids long. The germline V gene has CDR1 MNHEY and CDR2 SMNVEV (reference sequence). This TCR came from a man aged 35-49 years in good health and CMV-seronegative. Sequencing was carried out using PBMCs. V gene TRBV27 combines with J gene TRBJ2-1; TRBD2 matches at 9 bases. The CDR3 DNA follows: TGTGCCAGCTCCAGCGGGAGGTACTCCTACAATGAGCAGTTCTTC. Protein sequence: CASSSGRYSYNEQFF.